The 6 T cell receptor beta chains below come from one sample, sequenced in a study of blood T cell repertoires in COVID-19. Only in-frame clones appear in the TCRdb table, and some are missing; sequencing was by immunoSEQ multiplex PCR. The profile covers 300,000 or so clones, with 80% to 95% appearing a single time and around 1.1% taken by the ten largest. Sequencing was carried out using PBMCs or T cells enriched from blood (not recorded which). These receptors were taken from a woman in her thirties who had recovered from COVID-19.

This chain joins TRBV28 and TRBJ1-1; 8 nucleotides align to TRBD1. CDR3 size: 15 residues. V gave up 7 bases and J gave up 4 bases; unmatched junction bases: 11. Germline V gives CDR1 MDHEN, CDR2 SYDVKM. Here the CDR3 reads CASTASGQGGTEAFF. DNA of the CDR3: TGTGCCAGCACCGCCAGTGGACAGGGAGGCACTGAAGCTTTCTTT.

The chain carries TRBV18 and TRBJ2-2; TRBD2 agrees at 7 bases. The CDR3 contains 17 residues. The V segment lost 1 base and the J segment 1 base; nucleotides outside the gene matches: 6. The germline gives CDR1 KGHSH, CDR2 LQKENI. In DNA form, the CDR3 reads TGTGCCAGCTCACCACACGGACCTAGCGGGAACACCGGGGAGCTGTTTTTT. Its translation is CASSPHGPSGNTGELFF. Complete variable domain (other parts from reference TRBV18 and TRBJ2-2): NAGVMQNPRHLVRRRGQEARLRCSPMKGHSHVYWYRQLPEEGLKFMVYLQKENIIDESGMPKERFSAEFPKEGPSILRIQQVVRGDSAAYFCASSPHGPSGNTGELFFGEGSRLTVL.

This chain uses TRBV12-5 with TRBJ2-1, with a tentative D call TRBD2 (6 bases). The CDR3 loop spans 13 amino acids. CDR1 and CDR2 (germline): LGHNT, FRNRAP. With 5 bases removed from V and 3 bases from J, the gap between germline ends came to 8 bases. The CDR3 is CASGGGVYNEQFF. In DNA form, the CDR3 reads TGTGCTAGTGGTGGCGGGGTCTACAATGAGCAGTTCTTC.

The J gene is TRBJ1-3, the V gene TRBV4-1, with D perhaps TRBD1 (6 bases). Trimming stripped 0 bases from V and 3 bases from J, with 9 bases between. CDR3 length equals 15 residues. Germline loops: CDR1 MGHRA, CDR2 YSYEKL. The CDR3 here is CASSQETGIGNTIYF. Here the CDR3 DNA reads TGCGCCAGCAGCCAAGAAACAGGGATTGGAAACACCATATATTTT.

There are a few counts of this clone. The J gene is TRBJ1-6, the V gene TRBV4-1; 8 bases fit TRBD1. V lost 0 bases, J lost 0 bases, and 4 bases stayed unmatched. The germline CDR1 and CDR2 sequences are MGHRA and YSYEKL. The CDR3 sequence is 18 residues long. DNA of the CDR3: TGCGCCAGCAGCCAAGATGGACAGGGAAGCTCCTATAATTCACCCCTCCACTTT. Translating it yields CASSQDGQGSSYNSPLHF.

This sequence joins TRBV5-4 and TRBJ1-6; no reliable D call. The V end lost 1 base, the J end lost 6 bases, and 8 bases lay between the germline ends. The V gene's germline CDR1 is SGHNT and CDR2 YYREEE (reference sequence). CDR3 length: 14 residues. This chain's CDR3 is CASSLSQVNSPLHF. The CDR3 DNA follows: TGTGCCAGCAGCTTGTCTCAGGTTAATTCACCCCTCCACTTT.